This T cell receptor beta chain was recorded in a study of post-analysis software for immune sequencing data (dated by TCRdb to the mid-2010s). A note on the overall study: Recorded disease courses included relapsing-remitting, secondary progressive and progressive-relapsing multiple sclerosis, with some patients lacking subtype annotation. A subset of samples was prepared in parallel using single-end sample barcoding, then pooled and co-amplified after Illumina adapter ligation. The multiple sclerosis patient repertoires were compared with about a dozen previously published healthy control repertoires from donors aged about 6 to 26 years.

General findings and caveats noted by the study authors: Direct clustering with F measure showed strong co-clustering of samples prepared in the same batch, prompting a batch-effect correction. The control group was slightly older than the multiple sclerosis patient group. Significantly higher frequencies in patients than in controls were found for roughly 5 TRBV segments, including TRBV5-6, TRBV5-1 and TRBV20-1. Compared with controls, multiple sclerosis patients had significantly lower normalized Chao1 diversity, a finding suggesting substantial peripheral T-cell clonal expansion.

A word on this clonotype: There is no known antigen for this receptor. One base away there is no much larger clone; base qualities are not given.

The junction shows trimming of 5 bases on V and 0 bases on J, and the gene matches do not reach 8 bases of it. The CDR3 runs 17 residues from the cysteine to the phenylalanine. CDR3 DNA is the only sequence kept; it has 51 bases, read in frame from the first base. Looking up the germline V gene (reference sequence) yields CDR1 DFQATT and CDR2 SNEGSKA. Receptor amplification or capture employed PCR. Sequencing relied on an Illumina HiSeq 2500. Unique molecular identifiers were incorporated into TCR beta cDNA libraries to reduce PCR and sequencing biases. About 500,000 cDNA molecules were obtained for every 1 to 10 million input T cells, so each molecule roughly corresponded to one T cell. The patient libraries were prepared and sequenced using the same protocol as the earlier healthy control dataset. Within a given batch, samples were prepared together, multiplexed and sequenced on the same HiSeq lane. Per the original workflow: MIGEC was used to process the raw barcoded reads, and molecular identifier groups with only a single read were discarded before consensus assembly and CDR3 extraction. VDJtools was used for post-analysis of the clonotype tables, and diversity was normalized by down-sampling every dataset to the size of the smallest sample. In repertoire overlap clustering, CDR3 amino acid sequences, but not nucleotide sequences, were matched to correct batch-related cross-sample contamination. TCRdb itself trimmed the public reads at Q25 with fastp, ran MiXCR and retained productive beta chains. Identical CDR3 proteins give one entry, which carries the most common genes and DNA. The V and J calls shown here were made by TCRdb, not taken from the authors' results. Here the sample has fewer than 850,000 distinct CDR3 sequences; under 60% occur a single time. Roughly 4.9% of the sample rests with the top ten.

To demonstrate the VDJtools post-analysis software, TCR beta repertoires were profiled from the peripheral blood of about 13 young patients with multiple sclerosis. Multiple sclerosis patients were children and adolescents aged roughly 6 to 17 years. The sample consisted of blood. Here the chain combines TRBV20-1 and TRBJ2-1; TRBD2 agrees with 12 junctional bases. The TCR sequence derives from a girl between 5 and 17 years old with multiple sclerosis. The CDR3 here reads CSADGLAGHVSYNEQFF. Here is the DNA: TGCAGTGCTGACGGACTAGCGGGGCACGTCTCCTACAATGAGCAGTTCTTC.